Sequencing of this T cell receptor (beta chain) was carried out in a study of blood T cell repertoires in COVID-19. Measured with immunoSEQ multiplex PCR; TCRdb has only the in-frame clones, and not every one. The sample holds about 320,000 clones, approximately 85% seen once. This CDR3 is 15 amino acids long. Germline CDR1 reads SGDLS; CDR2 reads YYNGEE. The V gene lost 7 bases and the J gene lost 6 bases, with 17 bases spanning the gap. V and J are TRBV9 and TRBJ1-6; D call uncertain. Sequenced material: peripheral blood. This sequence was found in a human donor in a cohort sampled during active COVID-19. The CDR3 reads CASSRDRLRNSPLHF. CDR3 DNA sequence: TGTGCCAGCTCGAGGGATCGGCTTCGTAATTCACCCCTCCACTTT. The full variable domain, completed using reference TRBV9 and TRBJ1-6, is DSGVTQTPKHLITATGQRVTLRCSPRSGDLSVYWYQQSLDQGLQFLIQYYNGEERAKGNILERFSAQQFPDLHSELNLSSLELGDSALYFCASSRDRLRNSPLHFGNGTRLTVT.